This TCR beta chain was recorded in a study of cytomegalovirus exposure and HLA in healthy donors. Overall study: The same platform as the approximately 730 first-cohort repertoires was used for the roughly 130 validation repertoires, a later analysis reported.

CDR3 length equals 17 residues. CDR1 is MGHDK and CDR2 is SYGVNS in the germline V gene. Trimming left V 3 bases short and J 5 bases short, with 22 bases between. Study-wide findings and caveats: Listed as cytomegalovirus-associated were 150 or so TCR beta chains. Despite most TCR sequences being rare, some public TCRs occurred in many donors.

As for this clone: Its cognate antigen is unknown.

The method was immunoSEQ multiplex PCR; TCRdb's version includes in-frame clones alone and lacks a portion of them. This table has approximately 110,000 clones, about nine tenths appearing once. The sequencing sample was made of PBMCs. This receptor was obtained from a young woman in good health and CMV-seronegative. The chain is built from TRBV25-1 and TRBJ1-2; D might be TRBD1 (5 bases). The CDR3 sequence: CASSDKMGRRGGYGYTF. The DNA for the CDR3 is TGTGCCAGCAGTGACAAAATGGGGCGGCGGGGAGGGTATGGCTACACCTTC.